This TCR beta chain was observed in a study of CD8+CD57+ T cells in acquired aplastic anemia. Findings and caveats of the study: Found in both controls and patients were around 30 CD8+ CDR3 sequences.

Germline V gene lookup returns CDR1 SGHTA and CDR2 FQGTGA. V gave up 2 bases and J gave up 2 bases, with 10 bases separating them. There are 14 residues in the CDR3. In patients chosen for sequencing, flow cytometry had shown CD8+CD57+ cell expansion. All participating patients were living with severe acquired aplastic anemia. Patient blood was sampled before any therapy had been received. Genomic DNA was employed as the template in profiling TCR beta VDJ and CDR3. TCRdb itself ran the reads through MiXCR, one entry per CDR3 protein. The sample has roughly 180,000 distinct CDR3 sequences, more than 60% seen once; the top ten hold approximately 40%. On this clonotype itself: What it binds is unknown.

This rearrangement joins TRBV7-3 to TRBJ2-7; no firm D call. The source is a human donor with aplastic anemia. The material sequenced was sorted CD4+, CD8+, or CD8+CD57+ T cells (not recorded which) from PBMCs. The CDR3 DNA follows: TGTGCCAGCAGCTTAGGGGATTTGGCCTACGAGCAGTACTTC. Translated: CASSLGDLAYEQYF.